This TCR beta chain was recorded in a study of T cell responses to AZD1222 COVID-19 vaccine. The method was immunoSEQ multiplex PCR; TCRdb's version includes in-frame clones alone and lacks a portion of them. This table has some 130,000 clones, about 80% appearing once. The CDR3 loop spans 13 amino acids. Trimming took off 3 bases at V and 2 bases at J, with 7 bases between the two ends. Germline CDR1 and CDR2: SGDLS and YYNGEE. The TCR comes from an adult in good health. The specimen was peripheral blood, collected on day 0 of AZD1222 vaccination. This rearrangement joins TRBV9 to TRBJ2-3; D call uncertain. CDR3 sequence: CASSGSNTDTQYF. The CDR3 DNA reads TGTGCCAGCAGCGGGTCAAACACAGATACGCAGTATTTT.